Presented here are 21 T cell receptor beta chains from one specimen sequenced in a study of identical twins. TCRdb redid the calling of the 5' RACE reads with MiXCR, one entry per CDR3 protein. The sample carries nearly 900,000 distinct CDR3 sequences, 12% recorded once. This sample also appeared in a second study, on yellow fever vaccine responses in identical twins.

Input material: PBMCs. The receptor set was obtained from a woman under 30 in good health.

V gene TRBV6-1 combines with J gene TRBJ1-6; tentatively, D is TRBD1 (5 bases). CDR1 is MNHNS and CDR2 is SASEGT in the germline V gene. The CDR3 is 15 residues long. The V end was cut by 1 base, the J end by 2 bases, with 6 bases between. Written as DNA, the CDR3 is TGTGCCAGCAGTGAAGACAGGCCCTATAATTCACCCCTCCACTTT. Amino acid sequence: CASSEDRPYNSPLHF.

V usage is TRBV2 and J usage is TRBJ2-7, with D tentatively TRBD1 or TRBD2 (7 bases each). The V gene lost 8 bases and the J gene lost 3 bases, with 11 bases spanning the gap. This CDR3 spans 12 amino acids. Germline CDR1 reads SNHLY; CDR2 reads FYNNEI. The CDR3 spells CASGGDSYEQYF. The CDR3 DNA sequence: TGTGCCAGCGGGGGGGACAGCTACGAGCAGTACTTC.

The chain's CDR3 is CASSPRAGTNEQFF. The CDR3 DNA follows: TGTGCCAGCAGCCCCAGGGCGGGAACGAATGAGCAGTTCTTC. V is TRBV27 and J is TRBJ2-1; TRBD2 might be the D (6 bases). V gave up 6 bases and J gave up 7 bases, with 16 bases separating them. Looked up from germline, CDR1 is MNHEY and CDR2 is SMNVEV (reference sequence). This CDR3 contains 14 residues.

The chain links TRBV27 to TRBJ1-3; D possibly corresponds to TRBD1 (6 bases). The germline gives CDR1 MNHEY, CDR2 SMNVEV (reference sequence). V was clipped by 4 bases and J by 2 bases, with 21 bases between them. The CDR3 is 18 residues long. The CDR3 DNA sequence: TGTGCCAGCAGTTCGACAGGATTTCTCGCTTATACTGGAAACACCATATATTTT. The encoded protein is CASSSTGFLAYTGNTIYF.

This clonotype was detected a few times. The gene calls are TRBV21-1 and TRBJ1-5; TRBD1 is the table's D call, not checked against the DNA. TRBV21-1 is a recognized pseudogene. CDR3 length: 12 amino acids. The CDR3 is CAARDLNQPQHF. The CDR3 DNA reads as TGTGCAGCCCGGGACCTCAATCAGCCCCAGCATTTT.

V and J are TRBV11-1 and TRBJ1-2; D perhaps matches TRBD1 (6 bases). V was cut by 5 bases and J by 6 bases, with 22 bases left in between. Germline-derived CDR1 and CDR2 are SGHAT and FQDESV (reference sequence). The CDR3 has 16 amino acids. The CDR3 region has the DNA TGTGCCAGCAGCAACGGCGGGGGGCTGGCAAGGGATGGCTACACCTTC. Translating it yields CASSNGGGLARDGYTF.

The chain combines TRBV11-2 with TRBJ1-6; 7 bases align to TRBD1. Germline assignment: CDR1 SGHAT and CDR2 FQNNGV. The length of the CDR3 is 14 residues. V lost 6 bases and J lost 7; bases outside the gene matches: 6. CDR3 nucleotide sequence: TGTGCCAGCAGAGCAGGGACAGAAAATTCACCCCTCCACTTT. Its protein product is CASRAGTENSPLHF.

The chain carries TRBV7-9 and TRBJ2-3, with 7 bases identical to TRBD1. Germline lookup yields CDR1 SEHNR and CDR2 FQNEAQ (reference sequence). CDR3 length: 16 residues. After removal of 0 bases from V and 5 bases from J, the junction contained 8 bases not matched to a gene. CDR3 bases: TGTGCCAGCAGCTTAGCGGGGACAGCCTGGGGAGATACGCAGTATTTT. Its protein is CASSLAGTAWGDTQYF.

The V and J genes are TRBV5-1 and TRBJ2-2; no clear D. Trimming cost V 1 base and J 6 bases, with 13 bases left between them. The CDR3 runs 15 residues. Germline CDR1 SGHRS, CDR2 YFSETQ. Here the CDR3 DNA reads TGCGCCAGCAGCTTGAGGGCGGATTGGGCCGGGGAGCTGTTTTTT. Amino acids: CASSLRADWAGELFF.

This clonotype was detected many times. The chain carries TRBV5-1 and TRBJ2-3; D remains unclear. The V gene's germline CDR1 is SGHRS and CDR2 YFSETQ. This CDR3 contains 14 residues. V shed 0 bases and J shed 5 bases, with 10 bases lying between them. CDR3 coding DNA: TGCGCCAGCAGCTTGGGCCTAGTTGTAGATACGCAGTATTTT. This encodes CASSLGLVVDTQYF.

This clonotype was seen a handful of times. This chain links TRBV14 with TRBJ2-3; TRBD1 matches at 8 bases. The germline V gene encodes CDR1 SGHDN and CDR2 FVKESK. Losses at the gene ends were 4 bases for V and 1 base for J; bases not matched to a gene: 7. This CDR3 spans 16 amino acids. CDR3 loop: CASSRPDRAGTDTQYF. The CDR3 region has the DNA TGTGCCAGCAGCCGACCGGACAGGGCTGGCACAGATACGCAGTATTTT.

The rearrangement joins TRBV29-1 to TRBJ2-7; 8 nucleotides line up with TRBD1. The germline V gene encodes CDR1 SQVTM and CDR2 ANQGSEA. V shed 6 bases and J 4 bases; nucleotides not matched to a gene: 11. CDR3 length: 14 residues. CDR3: CSVGGGQAGYEQYF. For the CDR3, the DNA is TGCAGCGTAGGAGGGGGACAGGCGGGATACGAGCAGTACTTC.

The genes are TRBV11-3 and TRBJ1-2; 8 positions match TRBD1. Germline values: CDR1 SGHNT, CDR2 YENEEA. The CDR3 sequence is 15 residues long. V dropped 5 bases and J dropped 3; count of bases not matched to a gene: 8. CDR3 bases: TGTGCCAGCAGCCTAGCCGGGACAGGACACTATGGCTACACCTTC. Amino acid sequence: CASSLAGTGHYGYTF.

This clonotype occurred many times. This CDR3 is CASSANPTSGGADTQYF. CDR3 nucleotides: TGTGCCAGCAGCGCTAACCCCACTAGCGGTGGTGCAGATACGCAGTATTTT. This sequence joins TRBV9 and TRBJ2-3; 8 bases map to TRBD2. V was clipped by 3 bases and J by 4 bases; unmatched bases: 13. The CDR3 contains 17 residues. Germline lookup yields CDR1 SGDLS and CDR2 YYNGEE.

This chain joins TRBV5-1 and TRBJ2-1, with a possible D match to TRBD1 (6 bases). This CDR3 region has 17 residues. The V gene's germline CDR1 is SGHRS and CDR2 YFSETQ. The ends were cut back, 1 base at V and 7 bases at J, with 21 bases in the middle. CDR3 DNA sequence: TGCGCCAGCAGCTTGAGCCTCGGGGTGGGGGCATCTAATGAGCAGTTCTTC. This translates into CASSLSLGVGASNEQFF.

The V call is TRBV6-6, the J call TRBJ1-2; tentative D call: TRBD1 (5 bases). The length of the CDR3 is 13 residues. In germline, CDR1 is MNHNY, CDR2 SVGAGI (reference sequence). V shed 5 bases and J shed 2 bases, with 9 bases lying between them. Here the CDR3 DNA reads TGTGCCAGCAGTGACCGGGACAACTATGGCTACACCTTC. Translation gives CASSDRDNYGYTF.

This clonotype appeared a single time. This chain joins TRBV12-3 or TRBV12-4 and TRBJ1-2, with D possibly matching TRBD1 (5 bases). V shed 10 bases and J shed 6 bases, with 15 bases lying between them. This CDR3 comprises 12 residues. CDR3 nucleotide sequence: TGTGCCACTAAGGGATTAGGGGATGGCTACACCTTC. Protein product: CATKGLGDGYTF.

This clonotype was recorded many times. The chain couples TRBV12-3 or TRBV12-4 to TRBJ2-5; D is perhaps TRBD1 (5 bases). The ends were cut back, 6 bases at V and 5 bases at J, with 19 bases in the middle. This CDR3 is built from 15 residues. The CDR3 sequence is CASRDNQGSGETQYF. CDR3 bases: TGTGCCAGCAGGGATAACCAGGGATCTGGGGAGACCCAGTACTTC.

The chain joins TRBV6-1 to TRBJ1-5; TRBD1 might be the D (6 bases). V was trimmed by 0 bases and J by 7 bases, leaving 13 bases between them. This CDR3 region has 15 residues. Germline V gene data show CDR1 as MNHNS and CDR2 as SASEGT. CDR3 in DNA: TGTGCCAGCAGTGAAGCGCAACAGGGCGTGCAGCCCCAGCATTTT. It specifies CASSEAQQGVQPQHF.

In this sample, this clonotype turned up a few times. The rearrangement uses TRBV11-2 and TRBJ1-2; D gene uncertain. Germline CDR1 reads SGHAT; CDR2 reads FQNNGV. This CDR3 comprises 16 residues. The ends were cut back, 1 base at V and 0 bases at J, with 12 bases in the middle. In nucleotides, the CDR3 is TGTGCCAGCAGCTTAGTAAGGATAGGAGCTAACTATGGCTACACCTTC. It translates to CASSLVRIGANYGYTF. The full variable domain, rest sourced from reference TRBV11-2 and TRBJ1-2, is EAGVAQSPRYKIIEKRQSVAFWCNPISGHATLYWYQQILGQGPKLLIQFQNNGVVDDSQLPKDRFSAERLKGVDSTLKIQPAKLEDSAVYLCASSLVRIGANYGYTFGSGTRLTVV.

In this sample, this clonotype turned up a few times. The rearrangement links TRBV12-3 or TRBV12-4 to TRBJ2-5; TRBD1 or TRBD2 may be the D gene (6 bases each). The CDR3 sequence is 14 residues long. The V end was cut by 2 bases, the J end by 7 bases, with 14 bases between. CDR3 protein: CASSLPGAPGTQYF. The CDR3, as DNA: TGTGCCAGCAGTTTACCGGGGGCCCCGGGGACCCAGTACTTC.